The 26 T cell receptor beta chains below were found in one sample sequenced in a study of cytomegalovirus exposure and HLA in healthy donors. PCR was performed using 60 Vbeta and 13 Jbeta primers. The assay was immunoSEQ multiplex PCR, and TCRdb's table has in-frame clones only and misses some. The sample lists around 200,000 clones, roughly 85% occurring once. Input material: PBMCs. All receptors derive from a woman younger than 45 in good health and CMV-seropositive.

The CDR3 nucleotides are TGTGCCAGTACCTCTTTTATAGCGGGAACTTACAATGAGCAGTTCTTC. It specifies CASTSFIAGTYNEQFF. The rearrangement uses TRBV19 and TRBJ2-1; the match to TRBD2 covers 8 bases. The CDR3 sequence is 16 residues long. Germline assignment: CDR1 LNHDA and CDR2 SQIVND (reference sequence). The V gene end was trimmed by 7 bases and the J gene end by 4 bases; junction bases not matched to a gene: 12.

This clone has only one observation. The rearrangement links TRBV25-1 to TRBJ2-5; D possibly corresponds to TRBD2 (6 bases). The CDR3 is made up of 13 amino acids. Germline V gene data show CDR1 as MGHDK and CDR2 as SYGVNS. V was pared by 5 bases and J by 1 base, with 8 bases between. This CDR3 reads CASSPGSQETQYF. Here the CDR3 DNA reads TGTGCCAGCAGTCCCGGGAGCCAAGAGACCCAGTACTTC.

The rearrangement links TRBV9 to TRBJ2-1; 11 bases fit TRBD2. CDR1 is SGDLS, CDR2 YYNGEE, per germline. V was clipped by 2 bases and J by 1 base; unmatched bases: 2. The CDR3 totals 16 residues. CDR3 coding DNA: TGTGCCAGCAGCGTCGCTAGCGGGAGGTCCTACAATGAGCAGTTCTTC. It encodes CASSVASGRSYNEQFF.

The V and J genes are TRBV30 and TRBJ1-4; 7 bases fit TRBD1. CDR3 length: 15 amino acids. Germline assignment: CDR1 GTSNPN and CDR2 SVGIG (reference sequence). In DNA, the CDR3 is TGTGCTCTCAGGGGGGCGGCAGGGTTAATTGAAAAACTGTTTTTT. It encodes CALRGAAGLIEKLFF.

The gene calls are TRBV6-4 and TRBJ1-2, with TRBD1 matching 7 bases. V trimming: 5 bases; J trimming: 4 bases; junction bases outside the gene matches: 13. CDR3 length: 16 residues. CDR1 MRHNA and CDR2 SNTAGT come from the germline V gene. CDR3 DNA: TGTGCCAGCAGTAAAAATCCAGGGGGAAGGAGCTATGGCTACACCTTC. It specifies CASSKNPGGRSYGYTF.

This CDR3 is CASSSPTGRLTDTQYF. The CDR3 DNA follows: TGTGCCAGCAGCTCCCCGACAGGGCGCCTCACAGATACGCAGTATTTT. The rearrangement links TRBV7-2 to TRBJ2-3, with 7 bases fitting TRBD1. The CDR3 spans 16 residues. Unmatched junction bases numbered 9, after V lost 4 bases and J lost 2 bases. Per the germline V gene, CDR1 is SGHTA and CDR2 is FQGNSA. The complete variable domain, with remaining parts taken from reference TRBV7-2 and TRBJ2-3, reads GAGVSQSPSNKVTEKGKDVELRCDPISGHTALYWYRQSLGQGLEFLIYFQGNSAPDKSGLPSDRFSAERTGGSVSTLTIQRTQQEDSAVYLCASSSPTGRLTDTQYFGPGTRLTVL.

This chain links TRBV6-5 with TRBJ1-1, with D tentatively TRBD1 (5 bases). The CDR3 consists of 13 residues. Germline CDR1 and CDR2: MNHEY and SVGAGI. V lost 10 bases and J 4 bases, leaving 16 bases between the germline ends. Here the CDR3 reads CATGGEGGTEAFF. Here the CDR3 DNA reads TGTGCCACCGGGGGGGAGGGCGGCACTGAAGCTTTCTTT.

This chain uses TRBV7-8 with TRBJ2-7, with 7 bases identical to TRBD1. This CDR3 region has 17 residues. V shed 4 bases, J shed 1 base, and the junction held 13 bases outside the gene matches. CDR1 and CDR2 (germline): SGHVS, FQNEAQ. The CDR3 sequence: CASSSLGSGQRSYEQYF. CDR3 bases: TGTGCCAGCAGCTCCTTGGGTTCGGGACAGCGATCCTACGAGCAGTACTTC.

This rearrangement joins TRBV5-1 to TRBJ2-2, with TRBD1 as a possible D gene (5 bases). CDR1 SGHRS and CDR2 YFSETQ come from the germline V gene. With 2 bases removed from V and 0 bases from J, the gap between germline ends came to 8 bases. CDR3 size: 15 residues. CDR3 bases: TGCGCCAGCAGCTTAAGGGGCACGAACACCGGGGAGCTGTTTTTT. Its translation: CASSLRGTNTGELFF.

The V gene is TRBV10-3, the J gene TRBJ1-2; D uncertain. V lost 0 bases to trimming and J lost 4 bases, with 12 bases between them. The germline gives CDR1 ENHRY, CDR2 SYGVKD. The CDR3 is 15 amino acids. CDR3 coding DNA: TGTGCCATCAGTGAGTCGAATCAGGCTATCTATGGCTACACCTTC. Protein: CAISESNQAIYGYTF.

The chain combines TRBV7-2 with TRBJ2-4; D is possibly TRBD2 (5 bases). V shed 2 bases and J shed 0 bases, with 11 bases lying between them. This CDR3 is 16 amino acids long. From germline, CDR1 is SGHTA and CDR2 FQGNSA. CDR3 residues: CASSLIGGLAKNIQYF. CDR3 bases: TGTGCCAGCAGCTTAATTGGCGGGCTAGCCAAAAACATTCAGTACTTC.

The rearrangement uses TRBV10-1 and TRBJ2-3, with 9 bases identical to TRBD2. Trimming removed 2 bases from V and 2 bases from J; junction bases left unmatched: 2. The CDR3 has 15 residues. The germline V gene has CDR1 WNHNN and CDR2 SYGVQD (reference sequence). Written as DNA, the CDR3 is TGCGCCAGCAGTGAGCTAGCGGGATCCACAGATACGCAGTATTTT. Translated: CASSELAGSTDTQYF.

The rearrangement uses TRBV11-3 and TRBJ2-2; D is perhaps TRBD1 (6 bases). Germline V gene sequence: CDR1 SGHNT, CDR2 YENEEA. This CDR3 has 16 residues. Trimming took off 5 bases at V and 1 base at J, with 14 bases between the two ends. DNA of the CDR3: TGTGCCAGCAGCCCCGTTAGGGGGAAGAACACCGGGGAGCTGTTTTTT. Translated: CASSPVRGKNTGELFF. Full variable domain (rest looked up from reference TRBV11-3 and TRBJ2-2): EAGVVQSPRYKIIEKKQPVAFWCNPISGHNTLYWYLQNLGQGPELLIRYENEEAVDDSQLPKDRFSAERLKGVDSTLKIQPAELGDSAVYLCASSPVRGKNTGELFFGEGSRLTVL.

This chain uses TRBV9 with TRBJ2-3; D is perhaps TRBD2 (6 bases). The germline CDR1 and CDR2 sequences are SGDLS and YYNGEE. V lost 8 bases to trimming and J lost 0 bases, with 10 bases between them. This CDR3 has 13 residues. This CDR3 reads CASKGGSTDTQYF. CDR3 nucleotide sequence: TGTGCCAGTAAAGGAGGGAGCACAGATACGCAGTATTTT.

V usage is TRBV18 and J usage is TRBJ1-5, with 8 bases that match TRBD1. The CDR3 contains 15 residues. The V segment lost 4 bases and the J segment 1 base; nucleotides outside the gene matches: 3. From germline, CDR1 is KGHSH and CDR2 LQKENI. The CDR3 spells CASSLQGESNQPQHF. The CDR3 coding sequence is TGTGCCAGCTCACTACAGGGGGAGAGCAATCAGCCCCAGCATTTT. The full variable domain, its missing parts supplied by reference TRBV18 and TRBJ1-5, is NAGVMQNPRHLVRRRGQEARLRCSPMKGHSHVYWYRQLPEEGLKFMVYLQKENIIDESGMPKERFSAEFPKEGPSILRIQQVVRGDSAAYFCASSLQGESNQPQHFGDGTRLSIL.

The chain couples TRBV4-3 to TRBJ2-1; 7 bases are a match to TRBD2. Trimming cost V 0 bases and J 2 bases; bases outside gene matches: 7. The CDR3 covers 17 residues. In germline, CDR1 is LGHNA, CDR2 YSLEER. Here the CDR3 reads CASSQDLGGDTYNEQFF. CDR3 DNA sequence: TGCGCCAGCAGCCAAGATCTTGGGGGGGATACCTACAATGAGCAGTTCTTC.

The rearrangement uses TRBV27 and TRBJ2-3; D is possibly TRBD2 (7 bases). The CDR3 is 17 residues long. The V gene's germline CDR1 is MNHEY and CDR2 SMNVEV (reference sequence). Deletions cut 5 bases from V and 4 bases from J, with 22 bases between. The DNA of the CDR3 is TGTGCCAGCAGTCGGGGGCGTGGTTGGCGGGAGTCAGATACGCAGTATTTT. Translation gives CASSRGRGWRESDTQYF.

This clone was seen a handful of times. The gene calls are TRBV7-2 and TRBJ1-1; 7 nucleotides agree with TRBD1. V lost 3 bases, J lost 5 bases, and 6 bases stayed unmatched. The CDR3 has 14 amino acids. CDR1 SGHTA and CDR2 FQGNSA come from the germline V gene. The DNA for the CDR3 is TGTGCCAGCAGCTTGCGACAGGGCTTGACTGAAGCTTTCTTT. Its translation: CASSLRQGLTEAFF.

There are a few counts of this clone. This sequence joins TRBV6-5 and TRBJ2-2; 7 bases align to TRBD2. With 6 bases clipped from V and 7 bases from J, the junction kept 8 bases outside the gene matches. The CDR3 is 14 amino acids. The germline CDR1 and CDR2 sequences are MNHEY and SVGAGI. The CDR3 nucleotides are TGTGCCAGCAGCCCCGCGGGGGAGATCGGGGAGCTGTTTTTT. Its translation: CASSPAGEIGELFF.

The V call is TRBV10-3, the J call TRBJ2-3; 7 positions agree with TRBD1. V lost 4 bases and J lost 0; bases outside the gene matches: 7. The CDR3 totals 16 residues. Germline assignment: CDR1 ENHRY and CDR2 SYGVKD. CDR3 bases: TGTGCCATCAGTGCCCCCGACAGGGTTAGCACAGATACGCAGTATTTT. This gives the protein CAISAPDRVSTDTQYF.

V gene TRBV11-2 combines with J gene TRBJ1-4; 10 bases are shared with TRBD1. The J segment lost 8 bases and the V segment lost 3 bases, leaving 3 bases of the junction unmatched. CDR1 and CDR2 (germline): SGHAT, FQNNGV. This CDR3 is built from 14 residues. The CDR3 bases are TGTGCCAGCAGCTTGGGACAGGGGTGGGAAAAACTGTTTTTT. Residues: CASSLGQGWEKLFF.

The chain combines TRBV7-2 with TRBJ1-3; possible D gene TRBD1, 6 bases. The CDR3 totals 15 residues. Germline V lookup: CDR1 SGHTA, CDR2 FQGNSA. The germline V and J ends were trimmed by 2 bases and 4 bases, with 12 bases remaining between them. CDR3 in amino acids: CASSLNQGQGNTIYF. CDR3 nucleotide sequence: TGTGCCAGCAGCTTAAATCAGGGGCAAGGAAACACCATATATTTT. The variable domain in full, with the rest retrieved from reference TRBV7-2 and TRBJ1-3, is GAGVSQSPSNKVTEKGKDVELRCDPISGHTALYWYRQSLGQGLEFLIYFQGNSAPDKSGLPSDRFSAERTGGSVSTLTIQRTQQEDSAVYLCASSLNQGQGNTIYFGEGSWLTVV.

The rearrangement joins TRBV11-3 to TRBJ1-1; no clear D. The germline V gene encodes CDR1 SGHNT and CDR2 YENEEA. CDR3 length: 14 amino acids. Between the trimmed V and J ends, which lost 5 bases and 7 bases, there was a span of 17 bases. The CDR3 nucleotides read TGTGCCAGCAGCCTGAGCCTAAGGCGGTTTGAAGCTTTCTTT. Its protein is CASSLSLRRFEAFF.

The V call is TRBV10-3, the J call TRBJ2-7, with D possibly matching TRBD1 (6 bases). CDR1 is ENHRY and CDR2 is SYGVKD in the germline V gene. The CDR3 contains 16 residues. Trimming left V 6 bases short and J 0 bases short, with 18 bases between. CDR3 region: CAISLSTGTSSYEQYF. In DNA, the CDR3 is TGTGCCATCAGCCTAAGTACAGGGACAAGCTCCTACGAGCAGTACTTC.

The J gene is TRBJ1-5, the V gene TRBV6-5, with D tentatively TRBD1 (5 bases). The CDR3 is 15 amino acids. Trimming took 0 bases from V and 3 from J, leaving 9 bases between them. CDR1 is MNHEY, CDR2 SVGAGI, per germline. The CDR3 DNA sequence: TGTGCCAGCAGTTACTCAGGAGGGGCCAATCAGCCCCAGCATTTT. Translated, it gives CASSYSGGANQPQHF.

The chain carries TRBV7-6 and TRBJ1-1, with D possibly matching TRBD1 (6 bases). From germline, CDR1 is SGHVS and CDR2 FNYEAQ. CDR3 length equals 16 residues. V lost 1 base, J lost 5 bases, and 17 bases lay in between. DNA for the CDR3: TGTGCCAGCAGCTTAGTTAGGCCAGGGGAGGGGACTGAAGCTTTCTTT. Its protein product is CASSLVRPGEGTEAFF. Together with reference TRBV7-6 and TRBJ1-1, the CDR3 gives the full variable domain: GAGVSQSPRYKVTKRGQDVALRCDPISGHVSLYWYRQALGQGPEFLTYFNYEAQQDKSGLPNDRFSAERPEGSISTLTIQRTEQRDSAMYRCASSLVRPGEGTEAFFGQGTRLTVV.